One sample yielded the 21 T cell receptor beta chains listed below, sequenced in a study of T cell responses to AZD1222 COVID-19 vaccine. Data came from immunoSEQ multiplex PCR; TCRdb stores just in-frame clones and leaves some out. The table lists about 150,000 clones, approximately 90% of them singletons. This specimen was peripheral blood, taken on day 0 of AZD1222 vaccination. All receptors come from an adult in good health.

This clone was found a few times. V is TRBV21-1 and J is TRBJ2-5. TRBV21-1 is a pseudogene. CDR3 length: 21 amino acids. CDR3 DNA sequence: TGTGCCAGCAGCAAATGTATCCCGGGACAGGTAAACGCGGGGGGTCAAGAGACCCAGTACTTC. As protein: CASSKCIPGQVNAGGQETQYF.

CDR3 sequence reads: CASSPTGGEGTEAFF. The CDR3 region has the DNA TGTGCCAGCAGCCCGACAGGGGGAGAGGGCACTGAAGCTTTCTTT. The genes are TRBV5-6 and TRBJ1-1; 9 bases are shared with TRBD1. This CDR3 has 15 residues. J was trimmed by 4 bases and V by 4 bases; bases with no gene match: 8. The germline V gene encodes CDR1 SGHDT and CDR2 YYEEEE.

The chain employs TRBV6-5 and TRBJ2-7, with D possibly TRBD1 on 6 matching bases. Germline V gene lookup returns CDR1 MNHEY and CDR2 SVGAGI. The CDR3 sequence is 13 residues long. Trimming removed 6 bases from V and 2 bases from J, with 11 bases in between. The CDR3 bases are TGTGCCAGCAGGGAGACAGGAACCTACGAGCAGTACTTC. Residues: CASRETGTYEQYF.

This clone was found a few times. The CDR3 DNA reads TGTGCCACCAGTGGCGGATATGGGTATGGCTACACCTTC. This codes for CATSGGYGYGYTF. The chain joins TRBV24-1 to TRBJ1-2; D not resolved. Trimming pared 5 bases from V and 5 bases from J, leaving 11 bases between. Germline assignment: CDR1 KGHDR and CDR2 SFDVKD. This CDR3 region has 13 residues.

The chain links TRBV9 to TRBJ1-2; D unresolved. Germline V gives CDR1 SGDLS, CDR2 YYNGEE. V lost 0 bases to trimming and J lost 0 bases, with 12 bases between them. This CDR3 region has 16 residues. In DNA form, the CDR3 reads TGTGCCAGCAGCGTAGTTCGAGAAGTGACTAACTATGGCTACACCTTC. It translates to CASSVVREVTNYGYTF.

The chain has TRBV10-1 and TRBJ2-7; D could derive from TRBD1 or TRBD2 (5 bases each). The CDR3 runs 17 residues. Germline CDR1 reads WNHNN; CDR2 reads SYGVQD (reference sequence). The ends were cut back, 0 bases at V and 4 bases at J, with 19 bases in the middle. CDR3 nucleotides: TGCGCCAGCAGTGAGTCGAGGGGTCCAGGGCCGGTTTACGAGCAGTACTTC. Translated, it gives CASSESRGPGPVYEQYF.

The chain joins TRBV19 to TRBJ2-3; possible D gene TRBD2, 6 bases. The V gene's germline CDR1 is LNHDA and CDR2 SQIVND (reference sequence). V gave up 2 bases and J gave up 4 bases, with 19 bases separating them. CDR3 length: 17 residues. This CDR3 reads CASSISGPGGLADTQYF. CDR3 nucleotides: TGTGCCAGTAGTATAAGTGGACCCGGGGGTCTAGCAGATACGCAGTATTTT. Combining the CDR3 with reference TRBV19 and TRBJ2-3 gives the whole variable domain DGGITQSPKYLFRKEGQNVTLSCEQNLNHDAMYWYRQDPGQGLRLIYYSQIVNDFQKGDIAEGYSVSREKKESFPLTVTSAQKNPTAFYLCASSISGPGGLADTQYFGPGTRLTVL.

The V gene is TRBV15, the J gene TRBJ2-7; 8 bases line up with TRBD1. Germline V lookup: CDR1 LNHNV, CDR2 YYDKDF (reference sequence). This CDR3 has 15 residues. V lost 5 bases, J lost 2 bases, and 8 bases stayed unmatched. CDR3 region: CATSLDRAKAYEQYF. CDR3 nucleotides: TGTGCCACCAGCCTGGACAGGGCGAAGGCCTACGAGCAGTACTTC. Using reference TRBV15 and TRBJ2-7 for the parts outside the CDR3, the full variable domain is DAMVIQNPRYQVTQFGKPVTLSCSQTLNHNVMYWYQQKSSQAPKLLFHYYDKDFNNEADTPDNFQSRRPNTSFCFLDIRSPGLGDTAMYLCATSLDRAKAYEQYFGPGTRLTVT.

This clone was detected only once. The chain carries TRBV10-3 and TRBJ2-2; TRBD1 matches at 11 bases. The V gene's germline CDR1 is ENHRY and CDR2 SYGVKD. The CDR3 covers 14 residues. V lost 6 bases, J lost 5 bases, and 2 bases stayed unmatched. The CDR3 sequence: CAIRGTGGTGELFF. The CDR3 region has the DNA TGTGCCATCAGGGGGACAGGGGGAACCGGGGAGCTGTTTTTT.

This clone was found once. The J gene is TRBJ1-1, the V gene TRBV6-5; D remains unclear. CDR3 length: 15 amino acids. Between the trimmed V and J ends, which lost 0 bases and 0 bases, there was a span of 8 bases. From germline, CDR1 is MNHEY and CDR2 SVGAGI. CDR3 sequence: CASSYSTDLNTEAFF. CDR3 in DNA: TGTGCCAGCAGTTACTCGACGGACCTGAACACTGAAGCTTTCTTT.

This CDR3 is CASSEYTEAFF. The CDR3 DNA sequence: TGTGCCAGCAGTGAGTACACTGAAGCTTTCTTT. The chain employs TRBV6-6 and TRBJ1-1, with unresolved D. Trimming cost V 5 bases and J 3 bases, with 4 bases left between them. The CDR3 loop spans 11 amino acids. The germline V gene encodes CDR1 MNHNY and CDR2 SVGAGI (reference sequence).

The V and J genes are TRBV7-9 and TRBJ2-3, with D uncertain. The germline V gene encodes CDR1 SEHNR and CDR2 FQNEAQ (reference sequence). Trimming took 5 bases from V and 0 from J, leaving 15 bases between them. The CDR3 length is 16 residues. In DNA form, the CDR3 reads TGTGCCAGCAGCCACCAGTTAGGGCCTAGCACAGATACGCAGTATTTT. Residues: CASSHQLGPSTDTQYF.

This rearrangement joins TRBV7-2 to TRBJ2-5; D may correspond to TRBD1 or TRBD2 (5 bases each). Trimming shortened V by 10 bases and J by 5 bases, and 17 bases separated the two germline ends. Per germline, CDR1 SGHTA and CDR2 FQGNSA. The CDR3 covers 13 residues. The CDR3 bases are TGTGCCACCTCCCCGGGACCGGGGGAGACCCAGTACTTC. This codes for CATSPGPGETQYF.

The J gene is TRBJ2-7, the V gene TRBV7-9; D unclear. V lost 5 bases, J lost 7 bases, and 12 bases lay in between. The CDR3 has 12 amino acids. Germline CDR1 reads SEHNR; CDR2 reads FQNEAQ (reference sequence). The CDR3 spells CASSPLREEQYF. CDR3 coding DNA: TGTGCCAGCAGCCCCTTGCGAGAAGAGCAGTACTTC.

This chain joins TRBV2 and TRBJ1-1; D not resolved. V was trimmed by 10 bases and J by 4 bases, leaving 10 bases between them. Germline-derived CDR1 and CDR2 are SNHLY and FYNNEI. The CDR3 covers 11 residues. The CDR3 sequence is CATGEATEAFF. The DNA for the CDR3 is TGTGCCACCGGGGAGGCCACTGAAGCTTTCTTT.

The V gene is TRBV19, the J gene TRBJ2-1; no clear D. Deletions cut 5 bases from V and 0 bases from J, with 11 bases between. The CDR3 runs 15 residues. Per the germline V gene, CDR1 is LNHDA and CDR2 is SQIVND (reference sequence). CDR3 in DNA: TGTGCCAGTAGTCTCGAGGTGGGCTCCTACAATGAGCAGTTCTTC. Its translation: CASSLEVGSYNEQFF.

The CDR3 loop is CASSLATNLWREQYF. As DNA, the CDR3 is TGCGCCAGCAGCTTGGCTACTAATCTCTGGAGAGAGCAGTACTTC. This chain joins TRBV5-1 and TRBJ2-7; D remains ambiguous. V lost 0 bases and J 7 bases, leaving 17 bases between the germline ends. The CDR3 totals 15 residues. Germline lookup yields CDR1 SGHRS and CDR2 YFSETQ.

The chain couples TRBV19 to TRBJ1-1; maybe TRBD1 (5 bases). The germline V gene has CDR1 LNHDA and CDR2 SQIVND (reference sequence). Trimming removed 4 bases from V and 4 bases from J, with 16 bases in between. The CDR3 totals 15 residues. The CDR3 DNA reads as TGTGCCAGTAGTACCCGTGGGGCGAGGGGCACTGAAGCTTTCTTT. Translation gives CASSTRGARGTEAFF.

This clone was found a few times. The genes are TRBV9 and TRBJ2-7, with D hard to call. The CDR3 consists of 15 residues. Looked up from germline, CDR1 is SGDLS and CDR2 is YYNGEE. Deletions cut 0 bases from V and 2 bases from J, with 12 bases between. CDR3 protein: CASSVADSFTYEQYF. CDR3 coding DNA: TGTGCCAGCAGCGTAGCTGATAGTTTTACCTACGAGCAGTACTTC.

The chain uses TRBV11-3 and TRBJ2-1; D tentatively reads TRBD1 or TRBD2 (6 bases each). This CDR3 is 14 amino acids long. Germline V gives CDR1 SGHNT, CDR2 YENEEA. V was clipped by 1 base and J by 5 bases, with 9 bases between them. The CDR3, as DNA: TGTGCCAGCAGCTTAGGGGGGGCCGACAATGAGCAGTTCTTC. This encodes CASSLGGADNEQFF.

This chain joins TRBV7-2 and TRBJ2-5; TRBD2 matches 8 bases. Trimming took 6 bases from V and 5 from J; bases not matched to a gene: 14. Germline V gene sequence: CDR1 SGHTA, CDR2 FQGNSA. The CDR3 consists of 16 residues. The CDR3 DNA reads TGTGCCAGCAGGGCCGGGACTAGGCGAGGGGGGGAGACCCAGTACTTC. It yields the protein CASRAGTRRGGETQYF.